The rows below give T cell receptor beta chains drawn from one sample of a study of T cells in Graves' hyperthyroidism and ophthalmopathy. TCRdb reanalysed the multiplex PCR reads using MiXCR and keeps one entry per CDR3 protein. This sample carries roughly 560,000 distinct CDR3 sequences, 14% to 15% of them seen once, and the ten largest clones take about 4.5%. Sequencing input: blood. The source is a middle-aged woman with Graves' ophthalmopathy. CDR3s include the opening cysteine and the closing phenylalanine or tryptophan. Fields, in order: clone size, CDR3 length, D gene, J gene, V gene, CDR3 DNA, CDR3 protein. D genes are given only for firm matches. Only part of the rows carry a size: once, few, many, or a class if the clone is expanded.

clone size: many
CDR3 length: 14
D gene: TRBD1
J gene: TRBJ1-2
V gene: TRBV7-2
CDR3 DNA: TGTGCCAGCAAAAGACAGGGGGCATTCGGTGGCTACACCTTC
CDR3 protein: CASKRQGAFGGYTF

clone size: many
CDR3 length: 14
D gene: TRBD2
J gene: TRBJ2-2
V gene: TRBV20-1
CDR3 DNA: TGCAGTGCCTATAGCGGGAGGGGGACCGGGGAGCTGTTTTTT
CDR3 protein: CSAYSGRGTGELFF

clone size: few
CDR3 length: 17
D gene: .
J gene: TRBJ2-6
V gene: TRBV5-1
CDR3 DNA: TGCGCCAGCAGCTTGGGACAGGCTAAATCTGGGGCCAACGTCCTGACTTTC
CDR3 protein: CASSLGQAKSGANVLTF

clone size: few
CDR3 length: 15
D gene: TRBD2
J gene: TRBJ2-2
V gene: TRBV2
CDR3 DNA: TGTGCCAGTACGTACTCTAGCGGTTACACCGGGGAGCTGTTTTTT
CDR3 protein: CASTYSSGYTGELFF

clone size: many
CDR3 length: 18
D gene: .
J gene: TRBJ2-4
V gene: TRBV12-3/TRBV12-4
CDR3 DNA: TGTGCCAGCAGTCGCCTTTTAGGGGGACTTATGTCCAAAAACATTCAGTACTTC
CDR3 protein: CASSRLLGGLMSKNIQYF

clone size: many
CDR3 length: 14
D gene: TRBD2
J gene: TRBJ2-7
V gene: TRBV25-1
CDR3 DNA: TGTGCCAGCAGTGAACTAGCGGGAGTTGGCGAGCAGTACTTC
CDR3 protein: CASSELAGVGEQYF

clone size: many
CDR3 length: 12
D gene: .
J gene: TRBJ1-2
V gene: TRBV20-1
CDR3 DNA: TGCAGTGCTGAGGTAGTTAACTATGGCTACACCTTC
CDR3 protein: CSAEVVNYGYTF

clone size: .
CDR3 length: 12
D gene: .
J gene: TRBJ1-5
V gene: TRBV6-1
CDR3 DNA: TGTGCCAGCATCCAGGGAGGGCAGCCCCAGCATTTT
CDR3 protein: CASIQGGQPQHF

clone size: many
CDR3 length: 15
D gene: TRBD2
J gene: TRBJ2-4
V gene: TRBV7-4
CDR3 DNA: TGTGCCAGCAGCTTAGTGGGAGGGATCAAAAACATTCAGTACTTC
CDR3 protein: CASSLVGGIKNIQYF

clone size: few
CDR3 length: 16
D gene: TRBD2
J gene: TRBJ2-7
V gene: TRBV4-1
CDR3 DNA: TGCGCCAGCAGCCAAGGGGCGGGACTAGCGACATACGAGCAGTACTTC
CDR3 protein: CASSQGAGLATYEQYF

clone size: many
CDR3 length: 15
D gene: .
J gene: TRBJ2-2
V gene: TRBV2
CDR3 DNA: TGTGCCAGCACCCTACAGGGCGGTGTCACCGGGGAGCTGTTTTTT
CDR3 protein: CASTLQGGVTGELFF

clone size: .
CDR3 length: 14
D gene: .
J gene: TRBJ2-5
V gene: TRBV15
CDR3 DNA: TGTGCCACCAGCAGAGTTGGAGCGCAAGAGACCCAGTACTTC
CDR3 protein: CATSRVGAQETQYF

clone size: .
CDR3 length: 16
D gene: TRBD1
J gene: TRBJ2-5
V gene: TRBV30
CDR3 DNA: TGTGCCTGGAGTACAGGCTTCCCAGGGGGCTCGGAGACCCAGTACTTC
CDR3 protein: CAWSTGFPGGSETQYF

clone size: many
CDR3 length: 14
D gene: TRBD1
J gene: TRBJ2-5
V gene: TRBV24-1
CDR3 DNA: TGTGCCACCAGTGCCCAGGGGGCAGGAGAGACCCAGTACTTC
CDR3 protein: CATSAQGAGETQYF

clone size: .
CDR3 length: 15
D gene: TRBD1
J gene: TRBJ1-2
V gene: TRBV10-3
CDR3 DNA: TGTGCCATCAGACAGGGGACCTCCATTAACTATGGCTACACCTTC
CDR3 protein: CAIRQGTSINYGYTF

clone size: many
CDR3 length: 16
D gene: TRBD2
J gene: TRBJ2-3
V gene: TRBV20-1
CDR3 DNA: TGCAGTGCTAGAACGGCAACTAGCGGGAGTAGAGATACGCAGTATTTT
CDR3 protein: CSARTATSGSRDTQYF

clone size: .
CDR3 length: 13
D gene: .
J gene: TRBJ1-2
V gene: TRBV10-3
CDR3 DNA: TGTGCCATCAGTGAAGACAGGAGTTATGGCTACACCTTC
CDR3 protein: CAISEDRSYGYTF

clone size: many
CDR3 length: 16
D gene: .
J gene: TRBJ2-5
V gene: TRBV11-2
CDR3 DNA: TGTGCCAGCAGCTTAGTGACAGGAAGAAGTGAAGAGACCCAGTACTTC
CDR3 protein: CASSLVTGRSEETQYF

clone size: many
CDR3 length: 14
D gene: TRBD1
J gene: TRBJ1-2
V gene: TRBV10-3
CDR3 DNA: TGTGCCATCAGTGGCAGACAGGGGGCGGACGGCTACACCTTC
CDR3 protein: CAISGRQGADGYTF

clone size: many
CDR3 length: 15
D gene: TRBD1
J gene: TRBJ2-3
V gene: TRBV12-3/TRBV12-4
CDR3 DNA: TGTGCCAGCAGCTGGGGACAGGGGAGCACAGATACGCAGTATTTT
CDR3 protein: CASSWGQGSTDTQYF

clone size: many
CDR3 length: 17
D gene: .
J gene: TRBJ2-7
V gene: TRBV14
CDR3 DNA: TGTGCCAGCAGCCAAGATTATCGCGAGCGGAGGGCCTACGAGCAGTACTTC
CDR3 protein: CASSQDYRERRAYEQYF

clone size: many
CDR3 length: 14
D gene: TRBD1
J gene: TRBJ2-2
V gene: TRBV19
CDR3 DNA: TGTGCCAGTAGTGTCACAGGGGTCCCCGGGGAGCTGTTTTTT
CDR3 protein: CASSVTGVPGELFF

clone size: many
CDR3 length: 17
D gene: .
J gene: TRBJ1-1
V gene: TRBV10-2
CDR3 DNA: TGCGCCAGCAGTTTCCAGGGCACCGAGACAGGTCGGGCTGAAGCTTTCTTT
CDR3 protein: CASSFQGTETGRAEAFF

clone size: .
CDR3 length: 15
D gene: .
J gene: TRBJ2-7
V gene: TRBV20-1
CDR3 DNA: TGCAGTGCTGGACTGAGCCAGCTCGGCACCTACGAGCAGTACTTC
CDR3 protein: CSAGLSQLGTYEQYF

clone size: .
CDR3 length: 13
D gene: TRBD2
J gene: TRBJ2-7
V gene: TRBV20-1
CDR3 DNA: TGCAGTGCTACCTCTCGTGGGGGGGGGGAGCAGTACTTC
CDR3 protein: CSATSRGGGEQYF

clone size: many
CDR3 length: 13
D gene: .
J gene: TRBJ1-2
V gene: TRBV24-1
CDR3 DNA: TGTGCCACCAGTGATTCTACAGATTATGGCTACACCTTC
CDR3 protein: CATSDSTDYGYTF

clone size: many
CDR3 length: 15
D gene: .
J gene: TRBJ2-5
V gene: TRBV29-1
CDR3 DNA: TGCAGCGTGTTAATTTATCCGGGACCTATGGAGACCCAGTACTTC
CDR3 protein: CSVLIYPGPMETQYF

clone size: .
CDR3 length: 13
D gene: .
J gene: TRBJ2-1
V gene: TRBV18
CDR3 DNA: TGTGCCAGCTCACGGGGCGGGGACAATGAGCAGTTCTTC
CDR3 protein: CASSRGGDNEQFF

clone size: many
CDR3 length: 15
D gene: .
J gene: TRBJ2-7
V gene: TRBV7-9
CDR3 DNA: TGTGCCAGCAGGGAGTGGGAGGATCACTCCTACGAGCAGTACTTC
CDR3 protein: CASREWEDHSYEQYF

clone size: .
CDR3 length: 15
D gene: .
J gene: TRBJ1-2
V gene: TRBV20-1
CDR3 DNA: TGCAGTGCTCCCGACCGGACCTATCTAGTTCGGGGCTACACCTTC
CDR3 protein: CSAPDRTYLVRGYTF

clone size: once
CDR3 length: 16
D gene: TRBD1
J gene: TRBJ1-1
V gene: TRBV4-3
CDR3 DNA: TGCGCCAGCAGCCAACGAAGGACAGGACTGAACACTGAAGCTTTCTTT
CDR3 protein: CASSQRRTGLNTEAFF

clone size: few
CDR3 length: 15
D gene: .
J gene: TRBJ2-7
V gene: TRBV4-3
CDR3 DNA: TGCGCCAGCAGCCACTCGACATTGACATCCTACGAGCAGTACTTC
CDR3 protein: CASSHSTLTSYEQYF

clone size: many
CDR3 length: 15
D gene: TRBD2
J gene: TRBJ2-5
V gene: TRBV7-3
CDR3 DNA: TGTGCCAGCAGCTTGACTAGCGGGAGAGGGGAGACCCAGTACTTC
CDR3 protein: CASSLTSGRGETQYF

clone size: many
CDR3 length: 16
D gene: TRBD1
J gene: TRBJ2-5
V gene: TRBV6-1
CDR3 DNA: TGTGCCAGCATTGGACAGGGGTTCCTGTACCAAGAGACCCAGTACTTC
CDR3 protein: CASIGQGFLYQETQYF

clone size: few
CDR3 length: 13
D gene: TRBD2
J gene: TRBJ2-5
V gene: TRBV28
CDR3 DNA: TGTGCCAGCTTTAGGGAGGGAGGGGAGACCCAGTACTTC
CDR3 protein: CASFREGGETQYF

clone size: few
CDR3 length: 14
D gene: TRBD1
J gene: TRBJ2-7
V gene: TRBV6-1
CDR3 DNA: TGTGCCAGCAGTGACGGACAGGGAGCGAGCGAGCAGTACTTC
CDR3 protein: CASSDGQGASEQYF

clone size: few
CDR3 length: 15
D gene: TRBD1
J gene: TRBJ2-7
V gene: TRBV6-1
CDR3 DNA: TGTGCCAGCAGCATTCAGGGGGTTAGCTCCTACGAGCAGTACTTC
CDR3 protein: CASSIQGVSSYEQYF

clone size: many
CDR3 length: 16
D gene: .
J gene: TRBJ1-2
V gene: TRBV7-9
CDR3 DNA: TGTGCCAGCAGCTCCACCGATGGAGGAAGCGCCTATGGCTACACCTTC
CDR3 protein: CASSSTDGGSAYGYTF

clone size: .
CDR3 length: 18
D gene: TRBD1
J gene: TRBJ2-7
V gene: TRBV20-1
CDR3 DNA: TGCAGTGCTAGACCGGGACAGGGGGCTTTTAAAAATCTCTACGAGCAGTACTTC
CDR3 protein: CSARPGQGAFKNLYEQYF

clone size: .
CDR3 length: 14
D gene: .
J gene: TRBJ2-7
V gene: TRBV6-2/TRBV6-3
CDR3 DNA: TGTGCCAGCAGTTACCCCCGGGGGATCTACGAGCAGTACTTC
CDR3 protein: CASSYPRGIYEQYF

clone size: many
CDR3 length: 17
D gene: TRBD1
J gene: TRBJ2-7
V gene: TRBV20-1
CDR3 DNA: TGCAGTGCAAACCCCCGCGGCCCGGGACAGAGCTCCTACGAGCAGTACTTC
CDR3 protein: CSANPRGPGQSSYEQYF

clone size: .
CDR3 length: 14
D gene: TRBD1
J gene: TRBJ2-7
V gene: TRBV6-2/TRBV6-3
CDR3 DNA: TGTGCCAGCAGCCTACTCCAGGGGGCGCGAGAGCAGTACTTC
CDR3 protein: CASSLLQGAREQYF

clone size: many
CDR3 length: 14
D gene: .
J gene: TRBJ2-7
V gene: TRBV12-3/TRBV12-4
CDR3 DNA: TGTGCCAGCAGTCCCCACCGACAGAACTACGAGCAGTACTTC
CDR3 protein: CASSPHRQNYEQYF

clone size: .
CDR3 length: 15
D gene: TRBD2
J gene: TRBJ2-7
V gene: TRBV4-1
CDR3 DNA: TGCGCCAGCAGCCAAGTCTTGCTAGCGGGTTACGAGCAGTACTTC
CDR3 protein: CASSQVLLAGYEQYF

clone size: many
CDR3 length: 15
D gene: TRBD2
J gene: TRBJ2-2
V gene: TRBV5-1
CDR3 DNA: TGCGCCACGACCCAACTAGCGTCGAACACCGGGGAGCTGTTTTTT
CDR3 protein: CATTQLASNTGELFF

clone size: many
CDR3 length: 15
D gene: TRBD2
J gene: TRBJ2-7
V gene: TRBV6-5
CDR3 DNA: TGTGCCAGCAGGAGACTAGCGGACCACTCCTACGAGCAGTACTTC
CDR3 protein: CASRRLADHSYEQYF

clone size: many
CDR3 length: 13
D gene: .
J gene: TRBJ2-5
V gene: TRBV2
CDR3 DNA: TGTGCCAGCCGTGACAGGAACCAAGAGACCCAGTACTTC
CDR3 protein: CASRDRNQETQYF

clone size: few
CDR3 length: 14
D gene: TRBD2
J gene: TRBJ2-7
V gene: TRBV24-1
CDR3 DNA: TGTGCCACCAATGATTCGACTAGCCTGCGTGAGCAGTACTTC
CDR3 protein: CATNDSTSLREQYF

clone size: few
CDR3 length: 17
D gene: .
J gene: TRBJ2-2
V gene: TRBV29-1
CDR3 DNA: TGCAGCGCACAACCCTATCGTGGGGTCGGGAGCACCGGGGAGCTGTTTTTT
CDR3 protein: CSAQPYRGVGSTGELFF

clone size: .
CDR3 length: 13
D gene: TRBD1
J gene: TRBJ2-2
V gene: TRBV30
CDR3 DNA: TGTGCCGGATACAGGGGGGACACCGGGGAGCTGTTTTTT
CDR3 protein: CAGYRGDTGELFF

clone size: many
CDR3 length: 15
D gene: TRBD2
J gene: TRBJ2-7
V gene: TRBV20-1
CDR3 DNA: TGCAGTGCCGCCCTGGGACTAGCGGGAGTACACGAGCAGTACTTC
CDR3 protein: CSAALGLAGVHEQYF

clone size: .
CDR3 length: 20
D gene: TRBD2
J gene: TRBJ2-2
V gene: TRBV5-4
CDR3 DNA: TGTGCCAGCAGTCTTCCCGAGCGGCTAGCGGGCACCGCGAACACCGGGGAGCTGTTTTTT
CDR3 protein: CASSLPERLAGTANTGELFF

clone size: many
CDR3 length: 17
D gene: .
J gene: TRBJ2-6
V gene: TRBV30
CDR3 DNA: TGTGCCTGGAGTGTCGATTCTTTAGGGACTGGGGCCAACGTCCTGACTTTC
CDR3 protein: CAWSVDSLGTGANVLTF

clone size: few
CDR3 length: 18
D gene: TRBD1
J gene: TRBJ2-2
V gene: TRBV7-3
CDR3 DNA: TGTGCCAGCAGCTTCGGGACAGGGTTCTCCCCCTACACCGGGGAGCTGTTTTTT
CDR3 protein: CASSFGTGFSPYTGELFF

clone size: many
CDR3 length: 15
D gene: .
J gene: TRBJ2-2
V gene: TRBV29-1
CDR3 DNA: TGCAGCGTCGGGGGACAGTTCTCGAACACCGGGGAGCTGTTTTTT
CDR3 protein: CSVGGQFSNTGELFF

clone size: few
CDR3 length: 12
D gene: .
J gene: TRBJ2-5
V gene: TRBV28
CDR3 DNA: TGTGCCAGCAACAATTGGGAAGAGACCCAGTACTTC
CDR3 protein: CASNNWEETQYF

clone size: many
CDR3 length: 14
D gene: TRBD1
J gene: TRBJ1-5
V gene: TRBV6-2/TRBV6-3
CDR3 DNA: TGTGCCAGCAGCTCAACAGGGGGCACTCAGCCCCAGCATTTT
CDR3 protein: CASSSTGGTQPQHF

clone size: once
CDR3 length: 16
D gene: TRBD1
J gene: TRBJ1-1
V gene: TRBV5-1
CDR3 DNA: TGCGCCAGCAGCTTGGCCGGAATCCCGGGACAGAAAAAAGCTTTCTTT
CDR3 protein: CASSLAGIPGQKKAFF

clone size: .
CDR3 length: 14
D gene: TRBD1
J gene: TRBJ2-5
V gene: TRBV2
CDR3 DNA: TGTGCCAGCCAGTATGGACAGGGGATAGAGACCCAGTACTTC
CDR3 protein: CASQYGQGIETQYF

clone size: many
CDR3 length: 15
D gene: TRBD2
J gene: TRBJ2-7
V gene: TRBV6-5
CDR3 DNA: TGTGCCAGCAGTTACTCGCTAGCGGGAGCTACTGAGCAGTACTTC
CDR3 protein: CASSYSLAGATEQYF